This T cell receptor beta chain was sequenced in a study of CD8 T cell repertoires and HIV-1 epitope variants. Assay: immunoSEQ multiplex PCR; the TCRdb copy retains only in-frame clones and omits some. In the table there are fewer than 7,000 clones, more than 60% of which are singletons. The CDR3 has 17 residues. CDR1 is MDHEN, CDR2 SYDVKM, per germline. J lost 8 bases, V lost 2 bases, and 17 bases had no gene match. Note on this clone: Antigen: not known.

The genes are TRBV28 and TRBJ1-1; the match to TRBD1 covers 7 bases. The TCR sequence derives from a male donor with HIV. The source material was cultured CD8+ T cells derived from PBMCs. The DNA of the CDR3 is TGTGCCAGCAGTTTAGACAGGGACCTGTCCTTTGCCAGGGAAGCTTTCTTT. Its translation: CASSLDRDLSFAREAFF.